The sequence of this T cell receptor (beta chain) was determined in a study of long-term antiretroviral therapy in people with HIV. This CDR3 spans 17 amino acids. In germline, CDR1 is SGHRS, CDR2 YFSETQ. Germline trimming cut 0 bases from V and 4 bases from J; bases unmatched to any gene: 5. The content of samples before DNA extraction was roughly 1-10 million cryopreserved PBMC. immunoSEQ v3.0 was run at survey level. Clones were sequenced by immunoSEQ multiplex PCR, and TCRdb holds only the in-frame ones, with some missing. The table shows tens of thousands of clones, with roughly 80% occurring only once.

This clonotype was sampled from a woman younger than 30 with HIV. Sample: unsorted PBMCs, taken 0.8 years after starting antiretroviral therapy. The J gene is TRBJ2-6, the V gene TRBV5-1, with 9 bases matching TRBD1. The CDR3 region is CASSLAGTGSGANVLTF. CDR3 in DNA: TGCGCCAGCAGCTTGGCCGGGACAGGGTCCGGGGCCAACGTCCTGACTTTC.